The source of this T cell receptor beta chain is a study of shared clonotypes between healthy human individuals. Study-wide points: Among donors, sharing of clonotypes was expected to be affected by sequencing depth.

Generated by immunoSEQ multiplex PCR, the TCRdb table keeps only in-frame clones and is missing some. The profile shows about 490,000 clones, about 85% of them singletons. The germline CDR1 and CDR2 sequences are LGHNA and YNFKEQ. The CDR3 totals 15 residues. V dropped 3 bases and J dropped 0; count of bases not matched to a gene: 4. In regard to this clone: Antigen specificity is unknown. A far bigger clonotype differs at one base, so this is likely a read error. Other DNA sequences of this sample code for an identical CDR3.

The clonotype was recovered from a woman aged 40 to 50 in good health. Some clones in this sample may be carry-over from other donors' samples. This chain joins TRBV4-2 and TRBJ1-1; 7 positions match TRBD1. The sample comprised PBMCs. The DNA of the CDR3 is TGTGCCAGCAGCCAGGGGGACAGCTTGAACACTGAAGCTTTCTTT. Encoded protein: CASSQGDSLNTEAFF.